A selection of T cell receptor beta chains follows, all from one sample in a study of CD8+CD57+ T cells in acquired aplastic anemia. In TCRdb, the reads were re-called with MiXCR into one record per CDR3 protein. The repertoire consists of some 120,000 distinct CDR3 sequences, with more than 40% occurring once and the leading ten covering 2% to 3%. The source material was sorted CD4+, CD8+, or CD8+CD57+ T cells (not recorded which) from PBMCs. These receptors all stem from a human donor in good health, serving as a control. CDR3s include the opening cysteine and the closing phenylalanine or tryptophan. A D gene is named only where the DNA matches it firmly. Some rows have no size entry. The others give once, few or many, or a class for an expanded clone.

clone_size j_call d_call v_call cdr3_aa cdr3_nt
NA TRBJ1-2 NA TRBV10-3 CAISSQASDYGYTF TGTGCCATCAGTAGTCAGGCCTCGGACTATGGCTACACCTTC
few TRBJ2-7 NA TRBV6-1 CASSELQDTYEQYF TGTGCCAGCAGTGAGTTACAGGACACCTACGAGCAGTACTTC
NA TRBJ1-3 NA TRBV7-9 CASSRWNTIYF TGTGCCAGCAGTCGCTGGAACACCATATATTTT
once TRBJ2-5 NA TRBV20-1 CSARDGGSTTQETQYF TGCAGTGCTAGAGATGGTGGGTCCACCACCCAAGAGACCCAGTACTTC
NA TRBJ1-2 NA TRBV10-1 CAISGRSDTGYTF TGTGCCATCAGTGGGAGATCGGACACTGGCTACACCTTC
NA TRBJ2-7 NA TRBV6-1 CANRGQNEGYEQYF TGTGCCAACCGCGGGCAGAACGAAGGGTACGAGCAGTACTTC
NA TRBJ2-7 TRBD2 TRBV10-3 CATGTSGLPGREQYF TGTGCCACCGGGACTAGCGGACTCCCCGGGCGGGAGCAGTACTTC
many TRBJ1-5 NA TRBV19 CASRTNAGNQPQHF TGTGCCAGTAGGACTAACGCAGGCAATCAGCCCCAGCATTTT
few TRBJ1-2 NA TRBV15 CAPSGDRGEAYGYTF TGTGCCCCCAGCGGAGATCGGGGAGAGGCCTATGGCTACACCTTC
NA TRBJ2-3 NA TRBV6-1 CASREGQLDPSTDTQYF TGTGCCAGCAGGGAAGGACAGTTAGACCCTAGCACAGATACGCAGTATTTT
NA TRBJ1-2 TRBD1 TRBV29-1 CSVEEPGQVYGYTF TGCAGCGTTGAAGAGCCGGGACAGGTCTATGGCTACACCTTC
NA TRBJ2-7 NA TRBV30 CAWSVRSGDSRSYGQYF TGTGCCTGGAGTGTACGTTCGGGGGACAGTCGTTCCTACGGGCAGTACTTC
few TRBJ1-6 TRBD1 TRBV20-1 CSAIAGTGRSPLHF TGCAGTGCGATAGCCGGGACAGGGCGGTCACCCCTCCACTTT
NA TRBJ1-5 TRBD1 TRBV19 CASSMSGGHNQPQHF TGTGCCAGTAGTATGTCAGGGGGCCACAATCAGCCCCAGCATTTT
many TRBJ2-3 NA TRBV2 CASRSDYTDTQYF TGTGCCAGCAGGTCGGACTACACAGATACGCAGTATTTT
many TRBJ2-3 TRBD2 TRBV5-1 CASSRLAGGRTDTQYF TGCGCCAGCAGCCGACTAGCGGGGGGCCGCACAGATACGCAGTATTTT
many TRBJ2-7 NA TRBV18 CASRAPTPSYEQYF TGTGCCAGCCGGGCCCCCACACCATCCTACGAGCAGTACTTC
many TRBJ2-2 TRBD2 TRBV7-9 CASSLRTSSGTGELFF TGTGCCAGCAGCCTAAGGACTAGCTCGGGCACCGGGGAGCTGTTTTTT
NA TRBJ1-1 NA TRBV7-8 CASSSRFNTLNTEAFF TGTGCCAGCAGCTCCCGATTTAACACACTAAACACTGAAGCTTTCTTT
many TRBJ2-5 NA TRBV4-2 CASSQAEARGETQYF TGTGCCAGCAGCCAGGCAGAGGCCCGGGGGGAGACCCAGTACTTC
NA TRBJ1-3 TRBD1 TRBV11-2 CASSRQTGGNTIYF TGTGCCAGCAGCCGACAGACAGGGGGAAACACCATATATTTT
NA TRBJ2-7 NA TRBV20-1 CSASRQSLFDEQYF TGCAGTGCTAGTCGTCAGTCTCTGTTTGACGAGCAGTACTTC
NA TRBJ1-1 NA TRBV7-9 CASSTTGSEAFF TGTGCCAGCAGCACTACAGGGTCTGAAGCTTTCTTT
many TRBJ2-5 NA TRBV7-6 CASSLAPGPGAGETQYF TGTGCCAGCAGCTTAGCCCCGGGACCCGGTGCAGGAGAGACCCAGTACTTC
NA TRBJ1-1 NA TRBV15 CATSRTTEGKFTEAFF TGTGCCACCAGCAGAACTACCGAGGGGAAATTCACTGAAGCTTTCTTT
NA TRBJ2-5 TRBD2 TRBV5-6 CASSFGLAGGLQETQYF TGTGCCAGCAGCTTCGGACTAGCGGGGGGGCTTCAAGAGACCCAGTACTTC
NA TRBJ2-5 NA TRBV7-7 CASGRGAVETQYF TGTGCCAGCGGGAGGGGGGCGGTTGAGACCCAGTACTTC
NA TRBJ2-3 TRBD2 TRBV4-2 CASSLTRGGATSTDTQYF TGTGCCAGCAGCCTTACCCGCGGGGGGGCAACCAGCACAGATACGCAGTATTTT
many TRBJ2-7 TRBD1 TRBV5-4 CASSLGQGNQYEQYF TGTGCCAGCAGCCTGGGACAGGGCAATCAGTACGAGCAGTACTTC
NA TRBJ2-7 NA TRBV20-1 CSASWSGIRPYEQYF TGCAGTGCTAGTTGGTCAGGGATTCGTCCCTACGAGCAGTACTTC
NA TRBJ2-5 TRBD2 TRBV29-1 CSVRTGGSPQETQYF TGCAGCGTTCGGACCGGGGGGTCCCCTCAAGAGACCCAGTACTTC
NA TRBJ1-1 NA TRBV7-9 CASSFLSTANTEAFF TGTGCCAGCAGCTTTCTTTCGACGGCGAACACTGAAGCTTTCTTT
NA TRBJ2-5 NA TRBV19 CASSNPDTREETQYF TGTGCCAGTAGTAACCCGGACACGAGGGAAGAGACCCAATACTTC
few TRBJ1-2 TRBD1 TRBV10-3 CAISEGGTGGSYTF TGTGCCATCAGTGAAGGGGGGACAGGGGGGAGCTACACCTTC